This T cell receptor beta chain was found in a study of breast tumors, draining lymph nodes, adjacent tissues. General study findings and limits: Data only fit, rather than demonstrated, lymph node origin of most tumor T cells. Tumor repertoires ranked between lymph nodes and nontumor tissue in diversity, with V and J gene preferences. Luminal-like breast cancer showed significantly higher tumor–nontumor repertoire similarity than basal-like. Data fit most tumor T cells coming from lymph node, expanding in tumor.

There are many counts of this clonotype. Its antigen is still unknown. V was pared by 4 bases and J by 2 bases, with 18 bases between. The CDR3 is made up of 16 amino acids. Germline V gives CDR1 MNHEY, CDR2 SMNVEV (reference sequence). TCRdb fed the multiplex PCR reads into MiXCR, producing one record per CDR3 protein. The top ten clones hold 2% to 2.5% of a sample with under 150,000 distinct CDR3 sequences, 21% of them seen once. Axillary draining lymph nodes of breast cancer patients supplied the node samples. The rearrangement uses TRBV27 and TRBJ2-7; D possibly matches TRBD1 or TRBD2 (5 bases each). The sample consisted of axillary lymph node tissue. This sequence was found in a female donor with breast cancer. Some clones in this sample may be carry-over from other donors' samples. The CDR3 loop is CASSSTPGRTAYEQYF. The CDR3 DNA is TGTGCCAGCAGTTCGACGCCGGGGCGCACGGCCTACGAGCAGTACTTC.